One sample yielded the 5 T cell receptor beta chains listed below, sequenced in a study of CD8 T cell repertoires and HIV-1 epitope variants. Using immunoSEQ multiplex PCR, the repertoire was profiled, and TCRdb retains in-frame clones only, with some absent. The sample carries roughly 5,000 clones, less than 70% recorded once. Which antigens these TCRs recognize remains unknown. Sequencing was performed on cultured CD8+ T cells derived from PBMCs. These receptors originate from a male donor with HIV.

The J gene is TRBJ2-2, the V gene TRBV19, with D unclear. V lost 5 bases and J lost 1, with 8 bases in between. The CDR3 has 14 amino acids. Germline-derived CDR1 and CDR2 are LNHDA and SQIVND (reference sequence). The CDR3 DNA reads TGTGCCAGTAGTGCGCAGATGAACACCGGGGAGCTGTTTTTT. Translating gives CASSAQMNTGELFF. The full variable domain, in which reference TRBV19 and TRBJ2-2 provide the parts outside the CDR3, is DGGITQSPKYLFRKEGQNVTLSCEQNLNHDAMYWYRQDPGQGLRLIYYSQIVNDFQKGDIAEGYSVSREKKESFPLTVTSAQKNPTAFYLCASSAQMNTGELFFGEGSRLTVL.

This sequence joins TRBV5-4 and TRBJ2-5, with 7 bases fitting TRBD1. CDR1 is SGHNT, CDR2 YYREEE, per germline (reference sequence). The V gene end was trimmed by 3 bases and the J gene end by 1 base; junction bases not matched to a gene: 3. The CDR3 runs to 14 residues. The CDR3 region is CASSSGTVQETQYF. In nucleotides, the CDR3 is TGTGCCAGCAGCTCAGGGACAGTCCAAGAGACCCAGTACTTC.

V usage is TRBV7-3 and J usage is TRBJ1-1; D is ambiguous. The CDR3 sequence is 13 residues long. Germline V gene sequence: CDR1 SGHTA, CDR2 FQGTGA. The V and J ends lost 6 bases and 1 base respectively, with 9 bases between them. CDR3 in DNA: TGTGCCAGCAGGGACTCAGGGAACACTGAAGCTTTCTTT. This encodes CASRDSGNTEAFF.

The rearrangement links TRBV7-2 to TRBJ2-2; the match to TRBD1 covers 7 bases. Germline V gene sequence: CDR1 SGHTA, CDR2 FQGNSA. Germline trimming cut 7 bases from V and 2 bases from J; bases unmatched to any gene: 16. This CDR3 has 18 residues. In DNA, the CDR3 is TGTGCCAGCAACCATATACAGGGGATTAACCCTAACACCGGGGAGCTGTTTTTT. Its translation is CASNHIQGINPNTGELFF.

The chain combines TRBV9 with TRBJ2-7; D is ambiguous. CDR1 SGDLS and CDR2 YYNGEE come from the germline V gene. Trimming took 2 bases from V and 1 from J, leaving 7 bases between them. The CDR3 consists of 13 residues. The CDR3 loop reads CASSVSPSYEQYF. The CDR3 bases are TGTGCCAGCAGCGTGAGCCCTTCCTACGAGCAGTACTTC.